The source of this T cell receptor beta chain is a study of CD8 T cells in Susac syndrome. Sequencing targeted TCR beta in T cells from blood (CD8+ and CD4+). Healthy donors served as the controls. They were matched for age and sex. Negative isolation yielded the CD8+ and CD4+ T cells, while FACS enriched the TEMRA cells. The RNA input was about 0.45 to 1 ug, and it was reverse transcribed with random hexamers. TCR beta CDR3 was amplified by immunoSEQ covering 54 Vbeta and 13 Jbeta. Each CDR3 protein is one row after TCRdb ran MiXCR on the immunoSEQ multiplex PCR reads. Of roughly 200,000 distinct CDR3 sequences in the sample, just under 95% are singletons; the top ten hold approximately 0.1%. The CDR3 totals 11 residues. Germline CDR1 LGHDT, CDR2 YNNKEL (reference sequence). V was trimmed by 3 bases and J by 7 bases, leaving 3 bases between them.

The J gene is TRBJ2-2, the V gene TRBV3-1; D is unclear. The sample was CD4+ T cells from PBMCs. This TCR was recovered from a human donor in good health. The CDR3, as DNA: TGTGCCAGCAGCCATCGCGGGGAGCTGTTTTTT. Encoded protein: CASSHRGELFF.